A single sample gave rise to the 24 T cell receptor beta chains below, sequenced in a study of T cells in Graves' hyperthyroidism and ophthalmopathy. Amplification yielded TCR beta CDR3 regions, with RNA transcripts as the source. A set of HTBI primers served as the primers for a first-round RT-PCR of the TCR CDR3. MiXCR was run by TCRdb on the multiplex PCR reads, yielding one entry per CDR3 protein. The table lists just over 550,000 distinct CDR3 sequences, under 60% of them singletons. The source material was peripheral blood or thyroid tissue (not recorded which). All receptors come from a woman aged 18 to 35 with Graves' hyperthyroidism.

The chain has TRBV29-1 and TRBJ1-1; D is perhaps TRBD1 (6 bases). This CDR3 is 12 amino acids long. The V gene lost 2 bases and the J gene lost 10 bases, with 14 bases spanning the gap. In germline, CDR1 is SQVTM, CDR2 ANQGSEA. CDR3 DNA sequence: TGCAGCGTTGAATGGGGGCGGAGAGGAGCTTTCTTT. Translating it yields CSVEWGRRGAFF.

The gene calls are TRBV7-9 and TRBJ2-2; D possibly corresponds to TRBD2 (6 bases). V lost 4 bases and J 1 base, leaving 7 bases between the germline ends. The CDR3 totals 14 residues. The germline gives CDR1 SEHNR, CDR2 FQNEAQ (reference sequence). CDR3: CASSSGENTGELFF. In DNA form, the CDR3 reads TGTGCCAGCAGCTCGGGAGAGAACACCGGGGAGCTGTTTTTT.

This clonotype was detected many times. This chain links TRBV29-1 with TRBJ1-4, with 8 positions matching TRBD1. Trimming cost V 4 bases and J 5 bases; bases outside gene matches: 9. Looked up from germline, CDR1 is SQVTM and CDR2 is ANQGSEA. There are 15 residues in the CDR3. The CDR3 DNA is TGCAGCGTTGCAAGGAGGACAGGGAAGAATGAAAAACTGTTTTTT. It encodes CSVARRTGKNEKLFF.

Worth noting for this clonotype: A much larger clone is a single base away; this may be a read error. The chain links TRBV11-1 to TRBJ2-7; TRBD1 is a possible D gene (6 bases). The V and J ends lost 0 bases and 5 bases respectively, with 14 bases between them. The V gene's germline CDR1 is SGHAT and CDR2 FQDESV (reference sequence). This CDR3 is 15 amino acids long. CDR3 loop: CASSLARDTDHEQYF. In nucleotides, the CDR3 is TGTGCCAGCAGCTTAGCACGGGACACGGACCACGAGCAGTACTTC.

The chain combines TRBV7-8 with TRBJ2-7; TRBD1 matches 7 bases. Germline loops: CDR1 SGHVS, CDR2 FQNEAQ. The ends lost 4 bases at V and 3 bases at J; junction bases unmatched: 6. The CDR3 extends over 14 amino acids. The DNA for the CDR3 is TGTGCCAGCAGCTCCACAGGGGACCACTACGAGCAGTACTTC. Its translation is CASSSTGDHYEQYF. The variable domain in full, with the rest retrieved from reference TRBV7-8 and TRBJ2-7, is GAGVSQSPRYKVAKRGQDVALRCDPISGHVSLFWYQQALGQGPEFLTYFQNEAQLDKSGLPSDRFFAERPEGSVSTLKIQRTQQEDSAVYLCASSSTGDHYEQYFGPGTRLTVT.

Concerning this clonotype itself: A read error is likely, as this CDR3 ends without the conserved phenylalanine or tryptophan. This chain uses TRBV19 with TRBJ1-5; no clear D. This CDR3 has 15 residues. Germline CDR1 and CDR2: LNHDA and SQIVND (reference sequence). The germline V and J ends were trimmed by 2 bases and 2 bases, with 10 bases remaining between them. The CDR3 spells CASSISTRGNQPQHL. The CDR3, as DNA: TGTGCCAGTAGTATAAGCACTCGCGGCAATCAGCCCCAGCATCTT.

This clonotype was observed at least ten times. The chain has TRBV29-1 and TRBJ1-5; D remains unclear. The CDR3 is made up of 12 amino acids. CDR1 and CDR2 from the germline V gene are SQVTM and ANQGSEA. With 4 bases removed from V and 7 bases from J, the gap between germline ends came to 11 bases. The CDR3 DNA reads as TGCAGCGTTGGGGGAACGGGGCAGCCCCAGCATTTT. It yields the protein CSVGGTGQPQHF.

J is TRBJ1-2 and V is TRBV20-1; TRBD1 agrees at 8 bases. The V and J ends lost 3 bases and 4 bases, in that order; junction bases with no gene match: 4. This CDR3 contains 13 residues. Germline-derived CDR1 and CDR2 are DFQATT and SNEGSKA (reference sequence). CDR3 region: CSASGQGRYGYTF. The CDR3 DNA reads TGCAGTGCTAGTGGACAGGGCCGCTATGGCTACACCTTC.

CDR3 in DNA: TGTGCCAACACGGCGGGGTCTTCCCTCCAAGAGACCCAGTACTTC. Protein product: CANTAGSSLQETQYF. This sequence joins TRBV2 and TRBJ2-5; D possibly corresponds to TRBD2 (6 bases). Trimming pared 10 bases from V and 1 base from J, leaving 19 bases between. The CDR3 totals 15 residues. CDR1 SNHLY and CDR2 FYNNEI come from the germline V gene.

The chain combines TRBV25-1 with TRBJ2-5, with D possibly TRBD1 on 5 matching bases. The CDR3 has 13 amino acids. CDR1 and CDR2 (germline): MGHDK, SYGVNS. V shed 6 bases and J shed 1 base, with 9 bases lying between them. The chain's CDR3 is CASREQAQETQYF. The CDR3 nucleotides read TGTGCCAGCAGGGAACAGGCCCAAGAGACCCAGTACTTC. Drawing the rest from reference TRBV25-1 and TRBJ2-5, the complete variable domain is EADIYQTPRYLVIGTGKKITLECSQTMGHDKMYWYQQDPGMELHLIHYSYGVNSTEKGDLSSESTVSRIRTEHFPLTLESARPSHTSQYLCASREQAQETQYFGPGTRLLVL.

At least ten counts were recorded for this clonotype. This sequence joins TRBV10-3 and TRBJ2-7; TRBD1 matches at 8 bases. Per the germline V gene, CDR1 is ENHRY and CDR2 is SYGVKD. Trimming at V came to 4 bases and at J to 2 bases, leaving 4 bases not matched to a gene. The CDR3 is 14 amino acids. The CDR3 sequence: CAISAGTGPYEQYF. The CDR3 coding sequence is TGTGCCATCAGTGCCGGGACAGGCCCCTACGAGCAGTACTTC.

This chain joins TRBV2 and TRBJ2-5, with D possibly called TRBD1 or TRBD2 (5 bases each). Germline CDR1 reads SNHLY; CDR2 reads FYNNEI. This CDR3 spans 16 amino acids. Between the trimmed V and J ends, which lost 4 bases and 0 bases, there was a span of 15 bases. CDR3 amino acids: CASSARARDHQETQYF. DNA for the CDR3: TGTGCCAGCAGTGCTAGAGCCCGGGACCACCAAGAGACCCAGTACTTC.

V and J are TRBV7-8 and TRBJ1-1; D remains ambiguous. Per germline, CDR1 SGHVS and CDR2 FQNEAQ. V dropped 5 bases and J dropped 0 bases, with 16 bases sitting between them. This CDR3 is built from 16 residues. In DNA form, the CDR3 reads TGTGCCAGCAGCGCTGAAGACCGAATTTTGAACACTGAAGCTTTCTTT. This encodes CASSAEDRILNTEAFF.

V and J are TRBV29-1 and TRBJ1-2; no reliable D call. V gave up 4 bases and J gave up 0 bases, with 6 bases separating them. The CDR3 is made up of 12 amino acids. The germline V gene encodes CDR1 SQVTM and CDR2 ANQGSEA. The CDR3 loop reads CSVVSANYGYTF. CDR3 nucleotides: TGCAGCGTTGTTTCCGCTAACTATGGCTACACCTTC.

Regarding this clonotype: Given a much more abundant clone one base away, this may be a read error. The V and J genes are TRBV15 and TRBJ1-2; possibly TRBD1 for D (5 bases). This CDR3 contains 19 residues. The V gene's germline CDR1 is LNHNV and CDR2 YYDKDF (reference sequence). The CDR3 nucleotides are TGTGCCACCAGCAGAGATCACCCATGGACACTTCAACCGAACTATGGCCACACCTTC. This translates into CATSRDHPWTLQPNYGHTF.

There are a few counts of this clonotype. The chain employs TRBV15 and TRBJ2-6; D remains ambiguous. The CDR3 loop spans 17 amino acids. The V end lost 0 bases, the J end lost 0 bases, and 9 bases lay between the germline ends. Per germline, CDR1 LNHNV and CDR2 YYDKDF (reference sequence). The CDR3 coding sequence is TGTGCCACCAGCAGAGAGGGGATGAGCTCTGGGGCCAACGTCCTGACTTTC. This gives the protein CATSREGMSSGANVLTF.

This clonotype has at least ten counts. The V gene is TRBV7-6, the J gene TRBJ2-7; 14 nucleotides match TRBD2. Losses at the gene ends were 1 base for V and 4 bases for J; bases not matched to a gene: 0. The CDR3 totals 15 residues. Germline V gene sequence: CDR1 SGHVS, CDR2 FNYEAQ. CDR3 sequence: CASSLGLAGGYEQYF. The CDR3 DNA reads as TGTGCCAGCAGCTTAGGACTAGCGGGAGGGTACGAGCAGTACTTC. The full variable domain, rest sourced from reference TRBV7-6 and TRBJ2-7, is GAGVSQSPRYKVTKRGQDVALRCDPISGHVSLYWYRQALGQGPEFLTYFNYEAQQDKSGLPNDRFSAERPEGSISTLTIQRTEQRDSAMYRCASSLGLAGGYEQYFGPGTRLTVT.

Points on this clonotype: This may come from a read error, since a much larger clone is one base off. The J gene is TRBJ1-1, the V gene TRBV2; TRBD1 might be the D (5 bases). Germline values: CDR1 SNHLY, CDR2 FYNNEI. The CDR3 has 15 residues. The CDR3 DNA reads TGTGCCAGCAGTCCCGGCCGACTCTCGGACACTGGAGCTTTCTTT. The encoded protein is CASSPGRLSDTGAFF.

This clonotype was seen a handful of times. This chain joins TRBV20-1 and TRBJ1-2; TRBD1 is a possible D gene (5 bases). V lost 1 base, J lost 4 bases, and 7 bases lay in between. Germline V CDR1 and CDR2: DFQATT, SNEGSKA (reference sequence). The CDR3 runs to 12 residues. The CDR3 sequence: CSARGGSYGYTF. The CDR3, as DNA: TGCAGTGCTAGAGGGGGGTCCTATGGCTACACCTTC.

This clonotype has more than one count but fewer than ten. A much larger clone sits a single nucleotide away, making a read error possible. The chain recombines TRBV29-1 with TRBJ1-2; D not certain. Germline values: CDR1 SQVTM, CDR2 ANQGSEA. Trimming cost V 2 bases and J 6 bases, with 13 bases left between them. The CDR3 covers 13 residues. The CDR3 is CSVEQEVGDGYTF. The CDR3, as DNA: TGCAGCGTTGAACAGGAAGTTGGTGATGGCTACACCTTC.

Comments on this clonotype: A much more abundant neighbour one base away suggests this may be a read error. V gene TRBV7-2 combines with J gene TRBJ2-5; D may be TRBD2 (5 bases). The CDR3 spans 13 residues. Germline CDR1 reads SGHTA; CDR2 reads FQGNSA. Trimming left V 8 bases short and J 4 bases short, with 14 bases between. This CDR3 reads CASGSDYTETQYF. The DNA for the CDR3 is TGTGCCAGCGGCTCCGACTACACAGAGACCCAGTACTTC.

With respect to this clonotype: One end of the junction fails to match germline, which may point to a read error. The CDR3 spells CASSLPGTADTGELFF. The CDR3 region has the DNA TGCGCCAGCAGCTTACCCGGGACAGCCGACACCGGGGAGCTGTTTTTT. V gene TRBV7-8 combines with J gene TRBJ2-2; TRBD1 matches 7 bases. Germline loops: CDR1 SGHVS, CDR2 FQNEAQ. The CDR3 sequence is 16 residues long.

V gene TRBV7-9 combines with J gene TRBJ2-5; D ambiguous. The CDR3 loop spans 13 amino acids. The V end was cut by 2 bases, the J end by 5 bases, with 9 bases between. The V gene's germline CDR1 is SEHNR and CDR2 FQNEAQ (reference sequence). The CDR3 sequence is CASSLYVGETQYF. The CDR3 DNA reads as TGTGCCAGCAGCTTATATGTTGGGGAGACCCAGTACTTC.

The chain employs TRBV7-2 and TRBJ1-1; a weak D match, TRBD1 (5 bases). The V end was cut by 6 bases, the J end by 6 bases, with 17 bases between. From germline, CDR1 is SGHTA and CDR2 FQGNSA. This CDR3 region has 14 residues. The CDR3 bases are TGTGCCAGCAGGTTGCCTCGGGGGGAGGCTGAAGCTTTCTTT. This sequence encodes CASRLPRGEAEAFF.